A single T cell receptor beta chain is shown here with its context. Its antigen is unknown. The CDR3 extends over 12 amino acids. V dropped 5 bases and J dropped 5 bases, with 7 bases sitting between them. Germline CDR1 and CDR2: MDHEN and SYDVKM. This record comes from a study of CD8 T cells in Susac syndrome. Study-level background: When blood was collected, patients with Susac syndrome were therapy-naive, were taking corticosteroids, or were receiving intravenous immunoglobulin alone. General study points: The CD4+ T cell repertoire of patients with Susac syndrome showed no detectable clonal expansion.

A quantity of 0.5 to 1 ug RNA underwent reverse transcription using random hexamers. Each CDR3 protein gets one entry after TCRdb re-called the immunoSEQ multiplex PCR reads with MiXCR. The profile shows about 190,000 distinct CDR3 sequences, over 75% of them singletons. The patients with Susac syndrome were individuals who fulfilled the recently defined diagnostic criteria for disease that was either definite or probable. TEMRA cells were FACS-enriched, with CD8+ and CD4+ T cells isolated negatively. V is TRBV28 and J is TRBJ2-1; the D is unclear. The source is a human donor with Susac syndrome. Sequences were obtained from CD4+ T cells from PBMCs. The DNA for the CDR3 is TGTGCCAGCAGTCTAAAGAACAATGAGCAGTTCTTC. Translation gives CASSLKNNEQFF.